This note documents a single TCR beta chain sequence. Its target antigen remains unknown. Base qualities were left out, and no much larger clone turns up one base away. Trimming removed 0 bases from V and 7 bases from J, leaving 16 bases between the germline ends. CDR1 and CDR2 (GTSNPN, SVGIG) derive from the germline V gene (reference sequence). The CDR3 holds 15 amino acids from the cysteine to the phenylalanine. Only the CDR3 DNA is retained, 45 bases long and in frame from the first base. The immunoSEQ Assay was the method used to sequence TCRbeta CDR3 regions. After extraction, genomic DNA underwent amplification by bias-controlled multiplex PCR, followed by high-throughput sequencing. In the authors' own workflow: To quantify the absolute abundance of every unique TCRbeta CDR3 region, sequences were collapsed and filtered. T cell fraction was estimated by normalization of TCRbeta template counts to usable DNA, with usable DNA being measured through amplification of reference genes present in all nucleated cells. Repertoire TCRs were annotated as SARS-CoV-2-specific when V gene, CDR3 amino acid sequence and J gene were exactly matched to a known reactive TCR set. The reference SARS-CoV-2 TCR set was obtained from MIRA and was filtered for enrichment in COVID-19-positive ImmuneCODE repertoires, whereby public or cross-reactive TCRs were removed. Using the MIRA antigens, annotated TCRs were further analysed by specific ORF or by position within an ORF. Breadth was defined as the number of annotated unique rearrangements divided by the total number of unique productive rearrangements, and depth was defined as the summed frequency of the annotated unique rearrangements. Two-sided Wilcoxon rank-sum tests were used to compare TCR breadth between groups. This immuneACCESS table, as held by TCRdb, lists in-frame sequences with V and J called but not all clones. Of the missing ones, under half trace to an unresolved V gene in checked studies; the others have no known cause. From that table come the V and J calls and clone size; the DNA was used to work out D and trimming. The sample profile shows about half a million clones; roughly nine tenths of them were found once. The ten largest clones add up to about 1.5% of the sample.

The treatment or condition label here, explained by the study, means: over 15 received Ad26.COV2.S at low or high dose, single or two shots; roughly 5 received placebo; per-sample allocation not given. Repertoires of vaccine and placebo recipients were sequenced from samples collected on day 63 after the first injection. Between 29 July and 7 August 2020, Cohort 1b enrolled about two dozen adults aged 18-55 years at one site in Boston, USA. Ad26.COV2.S was a replication-incompetent adenovirus type 26 vector that expressed a prefusion-stabilized SARS-CoV-2 spike protein derived from the original Wuhan strain. The data were obtained in a study of Ad26.COV2.S vaccination and SARS-CoV-2 variants (dated by TCRdb to 2020 to 2022). Study-level background: Donors in the vaccine arm were drawn from COV1001, a multicentre, randomized, double-blind, placebo-controlled phase I-IIa trial testing Ad26.COV2.S in healthy adults. Blinding of investigators to trial group allocation was maintained during experiments and outcome assessment. Trial participants were randomized into five groups of five: low-dose or high-dose Ad26.COV2.S given once or twice, or placebo on both occasions. A total of roughly 32 samples were included in the TCR-sequenced set, comprising some 20 Ad26.COV2.S vaccine recipients, 5 placebo recipients and 8 SARS-CoV-2 convalescent individuals. TCRbeta repertoire sequencing served as the tool for gauging how specific and how broad the SARS-CoV-2-reactive T cell receptors were following Ad26.COV2.S vaccination. Ad26.COV2.S was given intramuscularly at 5x10^10 or 1x10^11 viral particles, as a single shot or as two shots 56 days apart.

The paper as a whole reports these results and caveats: Vaccine and placebo recipients had comparable non-spike TCR breadth, which fits with the vaccine containing only spike. Substantial breadth of spike-specific CD8+ and CD4+ T cell responses was reported after vaccination. Spike-specific TCR breadth was higher in Ad26.COV2.S recipients than in placebo recipients (P = 0.0014). The authors noted that the TCR breadth and depth analyses may have underestimated total T cell responses. The study was not powered to compare responses between vaccine doses or regimens.

This receptor chain uses TRBV30 and TRBJ2-1, with no confident D gene call. This material consisted of peripheral blood, taken in a trial of Ad26.COV2.S vaccine versus placebo. The origin of this receptor is a person aged 18-60 years who received the Ad26.COV2.S COVID-19 vaccine or a placebo. DNA sequence: TGTGCCTGGAGTGTATGGCCAGTAGGTAGGAATGAGCAGTTCTTC. This translates into CAWSVWPVGRNEQFF.